A single sample gave rise to the 24 T cell receptor beta chains below, sequenced in a study of cytomegalovirus exposure and HLA in healthy donors. This PCR relied on a set of 60 Vbeta primers and 13 Jbeta primers. Sequenced by immunoSEQ multiplex PCR; TCRdb stores in-frame clones only, minus some. The data show 85,000 to 100,000 clones, 77% seen once. The material sequenced was PBMCs. These receptors originate from a man aged 50-59 years in good health and CMV-seropositive.

The CDR3 protein is CASSQGGQLYSVNEKLFF. As DNA, the CDR3 is TGTGCCAGCAGCCAAGGGGGACAGTTATACAGCGTTAATGAAAAACTGTTTTTT. The chain has TRBV4-2 and TRBJ1-4; 7 positions agree with TRBD1. V lost 1 base and J lost 4; bases outside the gene matches: 12. The CDR3 is 18 amino acids. The germline CDR1 and CDR2 sequences are LGHNA and YNFKEQ.

The chain couples TRBV4-1 to TRBJ2-7; 13 positions agree with TRBD2. This CDR3 comprises 17 residues. V lost 4 bases and J lost 2; bases outside the gene matches: 8. The germline V gene has CDR1 MGHRA and CDR2 YSYEKL. CDR3 coding DNA: TGCGCCAGCAGCCGCACTAGCGGGGGGGGCCAGGCCTACGAGCAGTACTTC. Residues: CASSRTSGGGQAYEQYF.

Concerning this clone itself: The junction does not match germline at one end; this may be a read error. The rearrangement joins TRBV5-1 to TRBJ1-5; 10 nucleotides agree with TRBD1. This CDR3 contains 15 residues. Germline assignment: CDR1 SGHRS and CDR2 YFSETQ. The CDR3 region has the DNA TGCGCCAGCAGCTTGGGGACAGGGGGTGGGCAGCCCCAGAATTTT. Its protein is CASSLGTGGGQPQNF.

The chain combines TRBV21-1 with TRBJ2-2; the table calls TRBD1, which could not be checked here. TRBV21-1 constitutes a pseudogene. The CDR3 contains 16 residues. CDR3 loop: CASSSGTGFNSGELFF. CDR3 sequence (DNA): TGTGCCAGCAGCAGCGGGACAGGGTTTAACAGCGGGGAGCTGTTTTTT.

The chain joins TRBV28 to TRBJ2-1; D may be TRBD1 (6 bases). This CDR3 has 14 residues. V lost 5 bases and J 6 bases, leaving 14 bases between the germline ends. CDR1 MDHEN and CDR2 SYDVKM come from the germline V gene. The CDR3, as DNA: TGTGCCAGCAGTCTCTATACAGGGATCAATGAGCAGTTCTTC. Its protein product is CASSLYTGINEQFF.

This chain joins TRBV10-2 and TRBJ1-4; D is perhaps TRBD1 (5 bases). Germline loops: CDR1 WSHSY, CDR2 SAAADI. V shed 2 bases and J shed 12 bases, with 7 bases lying between them. The CDR3 covers 11 residues. The CDR3 protein is CASSEGGELFF. In DNA form, the CDR3 reads TGCGCCAGCAGTGAGGGGGGGGAACTGTTTTTT.

J is TRBJ1-2 and V is TRBV6-1; D is perhaps TRBD1 (5 bases). The V and J ends lost 0 bases and 7 bases respectively, with 6 bases between them. Germline V CDR1 and CDR2: MNHNS, SASEGT. This CDR3 has 12 residues. CDR3 coding DNA: TGTGCCAGCAGTGAAGCGGGGCGTGGCTACACCTTC. This codes for CASSEAGRGYTF.

As concerns this clone: Relative to the germline gene, one junction end is altered; a read error may explain this. J is TRBJ1-1 and V is TRBV14; no firm D call. Germline lookup yields CDR1 SGHDN and CDR2 FVKESK. CDR3 length equals 15 residues. CDR3 coding DNA: TGTGCCAGCAGCCAAGACTGGGCAATGAACCCTGAAGCTTTCTTT. This translates into CASSQDWAMNPEAFF.

The chain carries TRBV5-1 and TRBJ1-2; perhaps TRBD1 as D (5 bases). The germline CDR1 and CDR2 sequences are SGHRS and YFSETQ. This CDR3 has 13 residues. V lost 0 bases, J lost 14 bases, and 17 bases lay in between. The CDR3 sequence: CASSLGQSRAETF. The CDR3 nucleotides read TGCGCCAGCAGCTTGGGACAGTCCCGGGCGGAAACCTTC.

The chain carries TRBV27 and TRBJ2-7; 8 nucleotides match TRBD1. Germline trimming cut 2 bases from V and 3 bases from J; bases unmatched to any gene: 3. Germline-derived CDR1 and CDR2 are MNHEY and SMNVEV (reference sequence). The CDR3 loop spans 14 amino acids. CDR3 in DNA: TGTGCCAGCAGTTTAGCAGGGGGCTTCTACGAGCAGTACTTC. The encoded protein is CASSLAGGFYEQYF.

The V call is TRBV4-1, the J call TRBJ2-5; TRBD2 aligns across 11 bases. Germline CDR1 is MGHRA and CDR2 is YSYEKL. J gave up 2 bases and V 0 bases, and 5 bases lay outside the gene matches. The CDR3 contains 17 residues. CDR3 DNA: TGCGCCAGCAGCCAAGATAGGGGGACTAGCGGACAAGAGACCCAGTACTTC. It codes for CASSQDRGTSGQETQYF.

The chain couples TRBV18 to TRBJ2-7, with a possible D match to TRBD1 (6 bases). This CDR3 has 12 amino acids. Per germline, CDR1 KGHSH and CDR2 LQKENI. With 5 bases removed from V and 6 bases from J, the gap between germline ends came to 11 bases. CDR3 sequence (DNA): TGTGCCAGCTCAGCCAGGGGACCCGAGCAGTACTTC. Translated, it gives CASSARGPEQYF.

V is TRBV6-5 and J is TRBJ2-3; 10 positions agree with TRBD1. The germline gives CDR1 MNHEY, CDR2 SVGAGI. CDR3 length: 16 residues. Unmatched junction bases numbered 5, after V lost 0 bases and J lost 5 bases. CDR3 in DNA: TGTGCCAGCAGTTACTCAAGGGGACAGGGGAAAGATACGCAGTATTTT. Translated, it gives CASSYSRGQGKDTQYF.

J is TRBJ2-7 and V is TRBV5-1, with D perhaps matching TRBD1 (6 bases). Per germline, CDR1 SGHRS and CDR2 YFSETQ. The ends were cut back, 0 bases at V and 7 bases at J, with 11 bases in the middle. There are 13 residues in the CDR3. CDR3 region: CASSLGGGSEQYF. The CDR3 region has the DNA TGCGCCAGCAGCTTGGGTGGGGGCTCGGAGCAGTACTTC.

The V gene is TRBV6-5, the J gene TRBJ1-1, with no clear D. The CDR3 has 12 amino acids. Germline CDR1 reads MNHEY; CDR2 reads SVGAGI. The ends were cut back, 6 bases at V and 4 bases at J, with 9 bases in the middle. The CDR3 reads CASSSTGTEAFF. DNA for the CDR3: TGTGCCAGCAGCTCTACGGGCACTGAAGCTTTCTTT.

The chain links TRBV5-1 to TRBJ2-7, with D possibly matching TRBD2 (5 bases). Germline CDR1 SGHRS, CDR2 YFSETQ. The length of the CDR3 is 15 residues. V gave up 3 bases and J gave up 0 bases, with 13 bases separating them. The CDR3 DNA reads as TGCGCCAGCAGCTCGGACTCGGGTTCCTCCTACGAGCAGTACTTC. It yields the protein CASSSDSGSSYEQYF.

The genes are TRBV5-1 and TRBJ2-5; 8 bases map to TRBD2. The V segment lost 3 bases and the J segment 2 bases; nucleotides outside the gene matches: 6. The CDR3 has 15 residues. The germline CDR1 and CDR2 sequences are SGHRS and YFSETQ. The CDR3 sequence: CASSSVTGGQETQYF. CDR3 nucleotide sequence: TGCGCCAGCAGCTCCGTAACGGGGGGGCAAGAGACCCAGTACTTC. The complete variable domain, with remaining parts taken from reference TRBV5-1 and TRBJ2-5, reads KAGVTQTPRYLIKTRGQQVTLSCSPISGHRSVSWYQQTPGQGLQFLFEYFSETQRNKGNFPGRFSGRQFSNSRSEMNVSTLELGDSALYLCASSSVTGGQETQYFGPGTRLLVL.

V is TRBV5-8 and J is TRBJ1-2; 12 nucleotides agree with TRBD1. The CDR3 sequence is 15 residues long. CDR1 is SGHTS, CDR2 YDEGEE, per germline. Losses at the gene ends were 6 bases for V and 4 bases for J; bases not matched to a gene: 7. The CDR3, as DNA: TGTGCCAGCACGGAAGGGACAGGGGGCATCTATGGCTACACCTTC. This gives the protein CASTEGTGGIYGYTF.

This clone has only a few counts. The chain links TRBV9 to TRBJ1-1; possibly TRBD1 for D (5 bases). This CDR3 contains 16 residues. Germline V CDR1 and CDR2: SGDLS, YYNGEE. V was clipped by 0 bases and J by 1 base, with 13 bases between them. In nucleotides, the CDR3 is TGTGCCAGCAGCGTAGGTGAGGGGCGGGAGAACACTGAAGCTTTCTTT. This encodes CASSVGEGRENTEAFF.

The V and J genes are TRBV19 and TRBJ2-3; 9 bases align to TRBD2. The CDR3 loop spans 18 amino acids. Germline CDR1 LNHDA, CDR2 SQIVND (reference sequence). The junction had 7 bases not matched to a gene; V was cut back by 0 bases and J by 0 bases. For the CDR3, the DNA is TGTGCCAGTAGTATAGATCGTTTTCTAGCGGGGAGCACAGATACGCAGTATTTT. Translated: CASSIDRFLAGSTDTQYF.

The genes are TRBV29-1 and TRBJ2-5; no firm D call. The J call is in doubt because the DNA end fits TRBJ2-7 better. The length of the CDR3 is 12 residues. In germline, CDR1 is SQVTM, CDR2 ANQGSEA. In DNA form, the CDR3 reads TGCAGCGTTCAGGCCAGTTCCTACGAGCAGTACTTC. It specifies CSVQASSYEQYF.

This chain's CDR3 is CASSFLQGLNTEAFF. CDR3 nucleotides: TGTGCCAGCAGCTTCCTACAGGGATTGAACACTGAAGCTTTCTTT. J is TRBJ1-1 and V is TRBV5-5, with TRBD1 as a possible D gene (6 bases). Germline V gene data show CDR1 as SGHKS and CDR2 as YYEKEE (reference sequence). This CDR3 spans 15 amino acids. Trimming removed 2 bases from V and 0 bases from J, with 11 bases in between.

This clone was observed many times. One junction end does not reproduce the germline sequence, and a read error may be involved. The rearrangement joins TRBV14 to TRBJ1-5; 9 positions match TRBD1. The CDR3 sequence is 16 residues long. Germline CDR1 SGHDN, CDR2 FVKESK. The CDR3 loop reads CASSQDGTGCNQPQHF. In DNA, the CDR3 is TGTGCCAGCAGCCAAGACGGGACAGGGTGCAACCAGCCCCAGCATTTT.

The rearrangement links TRBV6-1 to TRBJ2-7; TRBD1 matches at 7 bases. With V trimmed by 7 bases and J by 1 base, 7 bases remained unmatched. The germline V gene has CDR1 MNHNS and CDR2 SASEGT. The CDR3 length is 14 residues. In DNA, the CDR3 is TGTGCCAGCAAGGTTGACAGGGCATCCTACGAGCAGTACTTC. It is translated as CASKVDRASYEQYF.